This T cell receptor (beta chain) was documented in a study of cytomegalovirus exposure and HLA in healthy donors. General study points: The number of N-insertions in an Asian-associated ancestry cluster was reportedly below the roughly 660-donor mean in a later analysis. In an earlier analysis, productive rearrangement rates for most beta V segments clustered near 87% or 30%.

As concerns this clone: The antigen remains unidentified.

Vbeta (60) and Jbeta (13) primers were used in the PCR. Data came from immunoSEQ multiplex PCR; TCRdb stores just in-frame clones and leaves some out. The table records 150,000 to 200,000 clones, approximately 72% of them present only once. Material for sequencing was PBMCs. The receptor was derived from a human donor in good health.

CDR3 DNA: TGTGCCAGCAGCCGGGGGACAGGGGATGGCTACACCTTC. As protein: CASSRGTGDGYTF. This chain uses TRBV5-8 with TRBJ1-2; the match to TRBD1 covers 10 bases. From germline, CDR1 is SGHTS and CDR2 YDEGEE. The CDR3 extends over 13 amino acids. V shed 4 bases and J 6 bases; nucleotides not matched to a gene: 3.